This TCR beta chain emerged from a study of T cells after yellow fever vaccination. In the study overall: SMART-Seq v4 Ultra Low Input prepared the low-cell-number fractions. Study outcomes and limitations: Contamination of FACS-sorted repertoires by abundant clonotypes from the bulk population could occur. Booster samples showed a return of most primary-vaccination clones (around 96% CD4, 88% CD8).

One entry per CDR3 protein, called by TCRdb with MiXCR from the 5' RACE reads. The table records some 320,000 distinct CDR3 sequences, approximately 4.3% of them present only once. On this clonotype itself: The antigen remains unidentified.

Sequenced material: PBMCs, taken 15 days after the yellow fever booster vaccination. The clonotype originates from a man between 18 and 35 years old who received the YFV17D yellow fever vaccine.

CDR3 residues: CASSDSQGATDTQYF. The DNA of the CDR3 is TGTGCCAGCAGTGACTCTCAGGGGGCAACAGATACGCAGTATTTT. The chain recombines TRBV6-4 with TRBJ2-3, with TRBD1 identical over 8 bases. CDR1 MRHNA and CDR2 SNTAGT come from the germline V gene. V lost 0 bases to trimming and J lost 3 bases; unmatched junction nucleotides: 2. The CDR3 is 15 residues long.